Each of the 6 T cell receptor beta chains below was sequenced from the same sample in a study of beta chain features in type 1 diabetes. Broader study findings: For Type 1 diabetes patients, all four CD4+ subsets carried TCRB CDR3s that were moderately but significantly shorter.

For these TCRs, the target antigens are not known. The isolated RNA, all of it, was reverse transcribed, so expressed TCRB transcripts were what got sequenced. TCRdb's copy holds only in-frame clones and misses some; the assay was immunoSEQ multiplex PCR. Among about 700,000 clones listed, roughly an eighth were seen once. What was sequenced was naive CD4+ T cells from blood. Receptor source: a man between 18 and 29 years old with type 1 diabetes.

V usage is TRBV28 and J usage is TRBJ2-5; tentative D call: TRBD1 (6 bases). There are 13 residues in the CDR3. V lost 7 bases and J 3 bases, leaving 12 bases between the germline ends. Germline CDR1 and CDR2: MDHEN and SYDVKM. The chain's CDR3 is CASNDRLKETQYF. The CDR3 DNA sequence: TGTGCCAGCAATGACAGGTTGAAAGAGACCCAGTACTTC.

This clone was picked up a small number of times. The gene calls are TRBV18 and TRBJ2-3; perhaps TRBD2 as D (5 bases). V was trimmed by 1 base and J by 5 bases, leaving 13 bases between them. This CDR3 has 15 residues. Germline CDR1 KGHSH, CDR2 LQKENI. CDR3 amino acids: CASSPLLLAGDTQYF. CDR3 sequence (DNA): TGTGCCAGCTCACCACTTTTGCTAGCCGGAGATACGCAGTATTTT.

V and J are TRBV7-2 and TRBJ2-5, with 15 bases that match TRBD2. The CDR3 has 15 amino acids. The germline V gene encodes CDR1 SGHTA and CDR2 FQGNSA. The ends lost 4 bases at V and 4 bases at J; junction bases unmatched: 1. As DNA, the CDR3 is TGTGCCAGCAGCTGGACTAGCGGGGGGGCAGAGACCCAGTACTTC. It translates to CASSWTSGGAETQYF.

The rearrangement links TRBV7-9 to TRBJ2-7, with 10 bases fitting TRBD1. The length of the CDR3 is 14 residues. CDR1 is SEHNR, CDR2 FQNEAQ, per germline (reference sequence). The junction had 4 bases not matched to a gene; V was cut back by 5 bases and J by 3 bases. This CDR3 is CASSQGQGNYEQYF. CDR3 DNA: TGTGCCAGCAGCCAGGGACAGGGGAACTACGAGCAGTACTTC.

V usage is TRBV5-4 and J usage is TRBJ2-7; weak D call: TRBD2 (6 bases). V lost 2 bases, J lost 3 bases, and 6 bases lay in between. The germline V gene has CDR1 SGHNT and CDR2 YYREEE (reference sequence). The CDR3 has 12 residues. The CDR3 DNA reads as TGTGCCAGCAGCTTCGGGGGCTACGAGCAGTACTTC. Translated: CASSFGGYEQYF.

The CDR3 region is CASRDSVWYGYTF. CDR3 nucleotide sequence: TGTGCCAGCAGGGATTCAGTGTGGTATGGCTACACCTTC. This sequence joins TRBV25-1 and TRBJ1-2, with D unresolved. The CDR3 runs 13 residues. Trimming cost V 6 bases and J 5 bases, with 13 bases left between them. The germline V gene has CDR1 MGHDK and CDR2 SYGVNS.